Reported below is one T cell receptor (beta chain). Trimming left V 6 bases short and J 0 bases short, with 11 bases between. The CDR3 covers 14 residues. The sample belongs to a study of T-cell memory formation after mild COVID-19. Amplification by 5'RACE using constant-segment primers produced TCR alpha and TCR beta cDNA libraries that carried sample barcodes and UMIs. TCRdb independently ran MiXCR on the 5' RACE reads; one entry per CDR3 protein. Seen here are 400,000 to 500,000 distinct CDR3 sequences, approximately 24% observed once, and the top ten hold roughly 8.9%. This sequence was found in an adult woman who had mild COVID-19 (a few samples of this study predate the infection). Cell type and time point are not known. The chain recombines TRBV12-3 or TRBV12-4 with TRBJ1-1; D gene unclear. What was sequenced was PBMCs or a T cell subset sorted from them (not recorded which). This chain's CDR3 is CASSEIGLNTEAFF. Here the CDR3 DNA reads TGTGCCAGCAGCGAGATTGGGTTGAACACTGAAGCTTTCTTT.